Sequencing of this T cell receptor beta chain was carried out in a study of identical twins. TCRdb processed the 5' RACE reads anew with MiXCR; each CDR3 protein has one entry. Here the sample spans fewer than 450,000 distinct CDR3 sequences, approximately 9.1% being singletons. Between the trimmed V and J ends, which lost 5 bases and 2 bases, there was a span of 12 bases. Germline values: CDR1 KGHSH, CDR2 LQKENI. The CDR3 loop spans 14 amino acids. A remark on this clonotype: Its antigen is not known.

Overall study findings and caveats: With beta out-of-frame sequences, excess sharing by twins was weaker.

The sequence came from a woman aged 45 to 65 in good health. Material for sequencing was naive T cells sorted from blood. The chain combines TRBV18 with TRBJ2-5; the D is unclear. This CDR3 reads CASSFRTEQETQYF. Here the CDR3 DNA reads TGTGCCAGCTCATTTCGGACGGAACAAGAGACCCAGTACTTC. Supplemented by reference TRBV18 and TRBJ2-5, the full variable domain reads NAGVMQNPRHLVRRRGQEARLRCSPMKGHSHVYWYRQLPEEGLKFMVYLQKENIIDESGMPKERFSAEFPKEGPSILRIQQVVRGDSAAYFCASSFRTEQETQYFGPGTRLLVL.